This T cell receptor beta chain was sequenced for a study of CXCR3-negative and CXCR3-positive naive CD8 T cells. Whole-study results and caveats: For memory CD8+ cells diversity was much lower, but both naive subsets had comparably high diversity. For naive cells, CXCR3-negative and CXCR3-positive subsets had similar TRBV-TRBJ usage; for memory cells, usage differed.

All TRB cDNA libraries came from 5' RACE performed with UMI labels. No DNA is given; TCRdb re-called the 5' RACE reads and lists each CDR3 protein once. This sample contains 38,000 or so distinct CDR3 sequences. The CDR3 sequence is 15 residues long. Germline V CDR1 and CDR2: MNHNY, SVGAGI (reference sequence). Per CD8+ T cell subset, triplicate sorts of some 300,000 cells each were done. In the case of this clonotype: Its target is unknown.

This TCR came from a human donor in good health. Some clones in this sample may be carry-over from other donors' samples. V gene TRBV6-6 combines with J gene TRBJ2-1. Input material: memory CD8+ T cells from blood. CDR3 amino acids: CASSYSIDKYNEQFF.